This T cell receptor (beta chain) is from a study of cytomegalovirus exposure and HLA in healthy donors. This CDR3 region has 18 residues. Trimming cost V 0 bases and J 7 bases; bases outside gene matches: 13. Germline-derived CDR1 and CDR2 are SQVTM and ANQGSEA. This clone has just a few counts. The primer mix had 60 Vbeta and 13 Jbeta primers. Some clones are missing from TCRdb's copy, which holds only in-frame ones; the method was immunoSEQ multiplex PCR. The repertoire holds about 130,000 clones, with 17% as singletons. The sequenced sample was PBMCs. This chain joins TRBV29-1 and TRBJ2-3; 13 nucleotides line up with TRBD2. The clonotype originates from a female donor in good health and CMV-seropositive. As DNA, the CDR3 is TGCAGCGTTGAAGATCCGAGGACTAGCGGGAGTCCCCAGCATACGCAGTATTTT. Encoded protein: CSVEDPRTSGSPQHTQYF.